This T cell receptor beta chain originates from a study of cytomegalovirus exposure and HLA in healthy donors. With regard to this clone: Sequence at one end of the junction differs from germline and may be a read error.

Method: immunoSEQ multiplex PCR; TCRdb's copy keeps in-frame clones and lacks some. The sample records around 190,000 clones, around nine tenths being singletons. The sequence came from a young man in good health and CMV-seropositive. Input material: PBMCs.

The CDR3 loop reads CASSKDRRETQYF. CDR3 sequence (DNA): TGTGCTAGCAGCAAGGACAGGAGAGAGACCCAGTACTTC. V and J are TRBV7-7 and TRBJ2-5, with 7 bases matching TRBD1. CDR1 and CDR2 (germline): SSHAT, FNYEAQ (reference sequence). The CDR3 has 13 amino acids.